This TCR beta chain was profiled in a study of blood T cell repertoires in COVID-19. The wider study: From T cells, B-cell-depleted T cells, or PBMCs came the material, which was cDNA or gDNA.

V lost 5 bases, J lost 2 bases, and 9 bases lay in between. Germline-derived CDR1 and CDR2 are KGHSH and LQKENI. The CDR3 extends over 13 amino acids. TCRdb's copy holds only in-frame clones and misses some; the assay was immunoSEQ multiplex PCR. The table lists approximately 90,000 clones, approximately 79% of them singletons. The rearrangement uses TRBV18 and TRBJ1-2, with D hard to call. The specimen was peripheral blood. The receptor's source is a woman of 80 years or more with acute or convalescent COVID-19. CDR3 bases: TGTGCCAGCTCATCCACAGTAAACTATGGCTACACCTTC. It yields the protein CASSSTVNYGYTF.